Listed below are T cell receptor beta chains from one sample, sequenced in a study of T cell responses to AZD1222 COVID-19 vaccine. Profiled with immunoSEQ multiplex PCR; TCRdb holds only in-frame clones, not every one. The repertoire holds 75,000 to 100,000 clones, with approximately 83% as singletons. Specimen: peripheral blood, collected on day 0 of AZD1222 vaccination. The source is an adult in good health. Both conserved end residues are part of each CDR3. The D gene is left open where the match is weak. Size is omitted from some rows. Given values are once, few, many or a class for expanded clones.

j_call v_call d_call clone_size cdr3_nt cdr3_aa
TRBJ2-3 TRBV12-3/TRBV12-4 NA few TGTGCCAGCAGTGGAGGGTGGGGGCAGTATTTT CASSGGWGQYF
TRBJ2-1 TRBV7-7 NA NA TGTGCTAGCAGCCAAGGTCCCCCGGGGCTCGGCAATGAGCAGTTCTTC CASSQGPPGLGNEQFF
TRBJ2-5 TRBV3-1/TRBV3-2 TRBD2 NA TGTGCCAGCAGCCAAGTCGGACTAGCGGGCCGAGAGACCCAGTACTTC CASSQVGLAGRETQYF
TRBJ1-5 TRBV12-5 NA NA TGTGCTAGCGCACAGGAAGGGGACCAGCCCCAGCATTTT CASAQEGDQPQHF
TRBJ2-6 TRBV6-4 NA few TGTGCCAGCAGTGAGGGTTCTGGGGCCAACGTCCTGACTTTC CASSEGSGANVLTF
TRBJ1-1 TRBV3-1/TRBV3-2 TRBD1 NA TGTGCCAGCAGCCAAGATTTAACAGGGGGGAGCCAAGCTTTCTTT CASSQDLTGGSQAFF
TRBJ1-2 TRBV6-1 TRBD1 NA TGTGCCAGCAGTAAGACAGGGGACCCCTATGGCTACACCTTC CASSKTGDPYGYTF
TRBJ1-1 TRBV6-5 TRBD1 NA TGTGCCAGCAGAGGCAGCGGGACAGTGAACACTGAAGCTTTCTTT CASRGSGTVNTEAFF
TRBJ2-7 TRBV23-1 NA NA TGCGCCAGCAGTCAATCAGTGCGGCAGGAAGCCTACGAGCAGTACTTC CASSQSVRQEAYEQYF
TRBJ2-1 TRBV12-3/TRBV12-4 TRBD1 NA TGTGCCAGCAGGGGACAGATAAACAATGAGCAGTTCTTC CASRGQINNEQFF
TRBJ1-5 TRBV7-8 NA NA TGTGCCAGCAGCGCCCTCCAGGGACCAAATCAGCCCCAGCATTTT CASSALQGPNQPQHF
TRBJ2-5 TRBV19 TRBD1 NA TGTGCCAGTAGTATCGGGACAGTGTACGAGACCCAGTACTTC CASSIGTVYETQYF
TRBJ2-7 TRBV5-1 NA NA TGCGCCAGCAGCTTGGTGGCAGGGCTCTCCTACGAGCAGTACTTC CASSLVAGLSYEQYF
TRBJ2-5 TRBV19 NA NA TGTGCCAGTAGTATAAGCCGACAGGGAGGGGAGACCCAGTACTTC CASSISRQGGETQYF
TRBJ2-5 TRBV29-1 NA NA TGCAGCGTTGAAGAACCTAGCTCCCAAGAGACCCAGTACTTC CSVEEPSSQETQYF
TRBJ2-5 TRBV19 TRBD2 NA TGTGCCAGTAGTATCGGGCGGGAGGGCCCGGTAGAGACCCAGTACTTC CASSIGREGPVETQYF